These T cell receptor beta chains were read from a single sample in a study of blood T cell repertoires in COVID-19. Profiled with immunoSEQ multiplex PCR; TCRdb holds only in-frame clones, not every one. The sample records 150,000 to 200,000 clones, 60% to 85% being singletons. The specimen was peripheral blood. The origin of the receptors is a man between 65 and 79 years old with acute or convalescent COVID-19. CDR3s include the opening cysteine and the closing phenylalanine or tryptophan. Each record gives: V gene, D gene, J gene, clone size, CDR3 DNA, CDR3 protein. The D gene is left open where the match is weak. The size field is filled for only some rows; it gives once, few, many or a size class.

V: TRBV11-1
D: .
J: TRBJ2-7
size: .
DNA: TGTGCCAGCAGCTTAGGAGCTGAGTACGAGCAGTACTTC
CDR3: CASSLGAEYEQYF

V: TRBV6-2/TRBV6-3
D: TRBD2
J: TRBJ2-1
size: once
DNA: TGTGCCAGCAGTTATCACGGGAGGGGGGCCGGCAATGAGCAGTTCTTC
CDR3: CASSYHGRGAGNEQFF

V: TRBV6-2/TRBV6-3
D: TRBD1
J: TRBJ1-1
size: .
DNA: TGTGCCAGCAGCCTATATGGACAGGAAGCGACTGAAGCTTTCTTT
CDR3: CASSLYGQEATEAFF

V: TRBV2
D: .
J: TRBJ1-3
size: many
DNA: TGTGCCAGCAGTGCCAGGGTCAGGAACACCATATATTTT
CDR3: CASSARVRNTIYF

V: TRBV7-9
D: TRBD1
J: TRBJ2-5
size: .
DNA: TGTGCCAGCAGCTTAGGTATAGAAGGGGGCGGTGAGACCCAGTACTTC
CDR3: CASSLGIEGGGETQYF

V: TRBV9
D: TRBD1
J: TRBJ2-7
size: .
DNA: TGTGCCAGCAGCGTGGGGGGACAGGGGTTCGGCGAGCAGTACTTC
CDR3: CASSVGGQGFGEQYF

V: TRBV24-1
D: .
J: TRBJ2-3
size: once
DNA: TGTGCCACCAGTGATTCAGGGACTTTTGGCCCAGATACGCAGTATTTT
CDR3: CATSDSGTFGPDTQYF

V: TRBV5-1
D: TRBD1
J: TRBJ1-2
size: .
DNA: TGCGCCAGCAGCACCGGGACAGGGAGTGTTCGGGGCTACACCTTC
CDR3: CASSTGTGSVRGYTF

V: TRBV30
D: .
J: TRBJ1-4
size: .
DNA: TGTGCCTGGAGCGGTACAGGGAACGAAAAACTGTTTTTT
CDR3: CAWSGTGNEKLFF

V: TRBV28
D: .
J: TRBJ1-2
size: .
DNA: TGTGCCAGCAGTCCCGCACGTGCAGGGGCGCATGGCTACACCTTC
CDR3: CASSPARAGAHGYTF

V: TRBV27
D: TRBD1
J: TRBJ2-1
size: .
DNA: TGTGCCAGCAGTTTACCAGGGGGAGATGAGCAGTTCTTC
CDR3: CASSLPGGDEQFF

V: TRBV29-1
D: TRBD1
J: TRBJ2-3
size: few
DNA: TGCAGCGTTGCGGGACAGCTAACAGATACGCAGTATTTT
CDR3: CSVAGQLTDTQYF

V: TRBV19
D: .
J: TRBJ1-4
size: .
DNA: TGTGCCAGTAGTATCAGGCCAGAAAAACTGTTTTTT
CDR3: CASSIRPEKLFF

V: TRBV7-9
D: TRBD2
J: TRBJ2-5
size: .
DNA: TGTGCCAGCAGCAAACTAGCGGGAGGGCGAGAGACCCAGTACTTC
CDR3: CASSKLAGGRETQYF

V: TRBV27
D: TRBD1
J: TRBJ1-3
size: .
DNA: TGTGCCAGCAGTTTAAACCCCAGAGACAGGGTGAAAGGAAACACCATATATTTT
CDR3: CASSLNPRDRVKGNTIYF

V: TRBV28
D: .
J: TRBJ2-7
size: .
DNA: TGTGCCAGCAGTTTCCAAAACTACGAGCAGTACTTC
CDR3: CASSFQNYEQYF

V: TRBV7-2
D: .
J: TRBJ2-5
size: .
DNA: TGTGCCAGCACCGGAACAGGGTTGCGAGAGACCCAGTACTTC
CDR3: CASTGTGLRETQYF

V: TRBV19
D: TRBD2
J: TRBJ2-7
size: .
DNA: TGTGCCAGTAGTTCTCGGACGGGGGGTTTTGAGCAGTACTTC
CDR3: CASSSRTGGFEQYF

V: TRBV11-3
D: TRBD1
J: TRBJ2-7
size: .
DNA: TGTGCCAGCAGCTCCGGGACAGCTCTTTACGAGCAGTACTTC
CDR3: CASSSGTALYEQYF

V: TRBV19
D: .
J: TRBJ1-4
size: .
DNA: TGTGCCAGTAAACACGGGGCAACTAATGAAAAACTGTTTTTT
CDR3: CASKHGATNEKLFF

V: TRBV5-1
D: .
J: TRBJ1-1
size: .
DNA: TGCGCCAGCAGCTTGACAGGATCGGACACTGAAGCTTTCTTT
CDR3: CASSLTGSDTEAFF

V: TRBV27
D: TRBD2
J: TRBJ2-3
size: .
DNA: TGTGCCAGCAGTTTCGCGGGAGAGCGGGATACGCAGTATTTT
CDR3: CASSFAGERDTQYF

V: TRBV5-1
D: .
J: TRBJ2-3
size: .
DNA: TGCGCCAGCAGTTTACAGGGAGCAGATACGCAGTATTTT
CDR3: CASSLQGADTQYF

V: TRBV10-2
D: TRBD1
J: TRBJ1-2
size: once
DNA: TGCGCCAGCAGGAACCTACAGGGGGCGCAAGGCTACACCTTC
CDR3: CASRNLQGAQGYTF

V: TRBV9
D: TRBD2
J: TRBJ2-1
size: .
DNA: TGTGCCAGCAGCGTGACCGGGAGGATCGGAGACAATGAGCAGTTCTTC
CDR3: CASSVTGRIGDNEQFF

V: TRBV6-2/TRBV6-3
D: .
J: TRBJ1-2
size: .
DNA: TGTGCCAGCAGTCCAACAGATAACTATGGCTACACCTTC
CDR3: CASSPTDNYGYTF

V: TRBV4-2
D: TRBD1
J: TRBJ1-2
size: few
DNA: TGTGCCAGCAGCTCGACAGGGGACTATGGCTACACCTTC
CDR3: CASSSTGDYGYTF

V: TRBV19
D: TRBD2
J: TRBJ2-5
size: .
DNA: TGTGCCAGTAGTATAACCCTTTCGGGAGGGGGGACCCAGTACTTC
CDR3: CASSITLSGGGTQYF

V: TRBV20-1
D: .
J: TRBJ2-3
size: .
DNA: TGCAGTGCTAGTTCCCAGGCCCTATATAGCACAGATACGCAGTATTTT
CDR3: CSASSQALYSTDTQYF

V: TRBV27
D: TRBD1
J: TRBJ1-1
size: .
DNA: TGTGCCAGCAGCCCTATTACCGGGACAGGGTTTTACACTGAAGCTTTCTTT
CDR3: CASSPITGTGFYTEAFF

V: TRBV12-5
D: TRBD1
J: TRBJ1-5
size: few
DNA: TGTGCTAGTGGTTTGGTAAGGGGACAGGTCGGGAACAATCAGCCCCAGCATTTT
CDR3: CASGLVRGQVGNNQPQHF

V: TRBV5-1
D: TRBD2
J: TRBJ2-1
size: .
DNA: TGCGCCAGCAGCCGCCTTACTAGCGGGGGGCAGAATGAGCAGTTCTTC
CDR3: CASSRLTSGGQNEQFF

V: TRBV5-1
D: TRBD1
J: TRBJ2-7
size: .
DNA: TGCGCCAGCAGCTTGGATCATGTGACAGGGAATACCTACGAGCAGTACTTC
CDR3: CASSLDHVTGNTYEQYF

V: TRBV19
D: TRBD1
J: TRBJ1-1
size: .
DNA: TGTGCCAGTAGTCTACGCCCGACAGGGATGAACACTGAAGCTTTCTTT
CDR3: CASSLRPTGMNTEAFF

V: TRBV28
D: TRBD1
J: TRBJ2-7
size: .
DNA: TGTGCCAGTTCTAAACAGGGGGCCAACGAGCAGTACTTC
CDR3: CASSKQGANEQYF

V: TRBV6-4
D: .
J: TRBJ2-1
size: .
DNA: TGTGCCAGCAGTGTATCCAGCGGCAATGAGCAGTTCTTC
CDR3: CASSVSSGNEQFF

V: TRBV7-8
D: TRBD2
J: TRBJ2-3
size: .
DNA: TGTGCCAGCAGCTTAGTTCCGGGGGGGGCTGGAGATACGCAGTATTTT
CDR3: CASSLVPGGAGDTQYF

V: TRBV11-2
D: TRBD2
J: TRBJ2-1
size: .
DNA: TGTGCCAGCAGACCTAGCGGGGGGGCTGGGAATGAGCAGTTCTTC
CDR3: CASRPSGGAGNEQFF

V: TRBV19
D: .
J: TRBJ1-4
size: .
DNA: TGTGCCAGTAGTATTGCGGGGGTAAGCGAAAAACTGTTTTTT
CDR3: CASSIAGVSEKLFF

V: TRBV24-1
D: TRBD1
J: TRBJ2-3
size: .
DNA: TGTGCCACCAGTGATTATACAGGGGGCACAGATACGCAGTATTTT
CDR3: CATSDYTGGTDTQYF